The source of this TCR beta chain is a study of CD8 T cells in ankylosing spondylitis. V was pared by 7 bases and J by 7 bases, with 14 bases between. This CDR3 has 13 amino acids. Study-level results: Reportedly, matched ankylosing spondylitis synovial fluid was significantly enriched for disease-linked clones.

In its sample, this clonotype was seen many times. Its antigen is unknown. TCRdb ran MiXCR on the 5' RACE reads and lists one entry per CDR3 protein. This table holds some 270,000 distinct CDR3 sequences, 15% to 20% found once. The origin of this receptor is a male donor with ankylosing spondylitis or in good health (not recorded which). The chain is built from TRBV12-3 or TRBV12-4 and TRBJ1-5; D remains unclear. Sequencing used blood, either unsorted or a sorted T cell fraction (not recorded which). The DNA of the CDR3 is TGTGCCAGCATAGGACTGCTGGGGCAGCCCCAGCATTTT. Protein product: CASIGLLGQPQHF.